These T cell receptor beta chains were read from a single sample in a study of human T cells and chemical hapten exposure. TCRdb ran MiXCR on the RACE reads and lists one entry per CDR3 protein. Among 80,000 to 100,000 distinct CDR3 sequences, roughly 8% were seen once, and the ten largest hold 2.9%. Sequencing was done on a sample of whole blood. The receptors come from a female donor in good health. Some clones in this sample may be carry-over from other donors' samples. The CDR3 runs from the conserved cysteine through the conserved F or W. A D gene is named only where the DNA matches it firmly. Rows give clone size only sometimes, using once, few, many, or a class for an expanded clone.

V gene	clone size	D gene	J gene	CDR3 protein	CDR3 DNA
TRBV25-1	many	-	TRBJ2-1	CASSEFGTRVDEQFF	TGTGCCAGCAGTGAATTCGGTACTCGGGTGGATGAGCAGTTCTTC
TRBV5-6	-	-	TRBJ2-7	CASSTHPAGEQYF	TGTGCCAGCAGCACCCATCCGGCTGGCGAGCAGTACTTC
TRBV4-2	-	TRBD1	TRBJ1-1	CASSQVGTGGTEAFF	TGTGCCAGCAGCCAAGTCGGGACAGGGGGGACTGAAGCTTTCTTT
TRBV6-6	few	-	TRBJ2-1	CASRFEGLGEQFF	TGTGCCAGCAGGTTCGAGGGTCTGGGTGAGCAGTTCTTC
TRBV4-1	-	TRBD2	TRBJ2-1	CASSQPREGSEQFF	TGCGCCAGCAGCCAGCCGCGGGAGGGCTCCGAGCAGTTCTTC
TRBV7-2	many	-	TRBJ2-1	CASSPSNNEQFF	TGTGCCAGCAGCCCATCCAACAATGAGCAGTTCTTC
TRBV5-4	-	-	TRBJ2-3	CASSLSGTSTDTQYF	TGTGCCAGCAGCTTGTCGGGAACTAGCACAGATACGCAGTATTTT
TRBV5-1	few	-	TRBJ1-6	CASSLAGSYSPLHF	TGCGCCAGCAGCTTGGCCGGGAGTTATTCACCCCTCCACTTT
TRBV20-1	many	TRBD2	TRBJ2-3	CSAVPLTSADTQYF	TGCAGTGCCGTCCCGCTGACTAGCGCAGATACGCAGTATTTT
TRBV6-1	many	TRBD1	TRBJ2-3	CASSGDRGLDTQYF	TGTGCCAGCAGTGGGGACAGGGGTCTGGATACGCAGTATTTT
TRBV30	few	-	TRBJ1-1	CAWAGAGNTEAFF	TGTGCCTGGGCAGGGGCAGGGAACACTGAAGCTTTCTTT
TRBV6-5	many	TRBD2	TRBJ2-1	CASPLVREGNNEQFF	TGTGCCAGCCCCCTTGTTCGGGAGGGGAACAATGAGCAGTTCTTC
TRBV20-1	few	-	TRBJ2-1	CSATLAPSSYNEQFF	TGCAGTGCTACATTAGCGCCCAGCTCCTACAATGAGCAGTTCTTC
TRBV29-1	many	-	TRBJ2-7	CSSKGQGYEQYF	TGCAGCTCAAAGGGGCAGGGCTACGAGCAGTACTTC
TRBV29-1	-	-	TRBJ1-1	CSVWLQGPNTEAFF	TGCAGCGTTTGGTTGCAGGGCCCGAACACTGAAGCTTTCTTT
TRBV5-1	few	-	TRBJ2-7	CASSLVQGPAYEQYF	TGCGCCAGCAGCTTGGTACAGGGACCGGCCTACGAGCAGTACTTC
TRBV25-1	-	TRBD2	TRBJ2-5	CASSAPGTSEQETQYF	TGTGCCAGCAGTGCTCCAGGGACTAGCGAACAAGAGACCCAGTACTTC
TRBV27	-	TRBD1	TRBJ1-1	CASSWGQGRAMNTEAFF	TGTGCCAGCAGTTGGGGACAGGGAAGAGCCATGAACACTGAAGCTTTCTTT
TRBV6-2/TRBV6-3	many	-	TRBJ2-1	CASSYEGYTYNEQFF	TGTGCCAGCAGTTACGAAGGATACACCTACAATGAGCAGTTCTTC
TRBV7-9	-	-	TRBJ2-3	CASSYGTQSTDTQYF	TGTGCCAGCAGCTACGGGACACAGAGCACAGATACGCAGTATTTT
TRBV11-3	-	TRBD2	TRBJ2-5	CASSFSGRAGETQYF	TGTGCCAGCAGCTTTAGCGGGAGGGCCGGTGAGACCCAGTACTTC
TRBV12-3/TRBV12-4	-	TRBD1	TRBJ2-7	CASSPDRATYEQSF	TGTGCCAGCAGTCCCGACAGGGCAACCTACGAGCAGTCCTTC
TRBV7-9	-	-	TRBJ2-4	CASSLNALAKNIQYF	TGTGCCAGCAGCTTAAACGCCTTGGCCAAAAACATTCAGTACTTC
TRBV5-1	many	-	TRBJ1-1	CASSLGQGSVYTEAFF	TGCGCCAGCAGCTTGGGGCAGGGGTCTGTTTACACTGAAGCTTTCTTT
TRBV24-1	-	-	TRBJ1-2	CATSDFGDYGYTF	TGTGCCACCAGTGATTTTGGGGATTATGGCTACACCTTC
TRBV6-2/TRBV6-3	many	TRBD2	TRBJ2-3	CASSPSGNPDTQYF	TGTGCCAGCAGCCCTAGCGGGAACCCAGATACGCAGTATTTT
TRBV10-3	few	-	TRBJ2-5	CASGGEVETQYF	TGTGCCTCGGGCGGGGAAGTAGAGACCCAGTACTTC
TRBV28	-	TRBD2	TRBJ2-3	CASTRGLAGRSTDTQYF	TGTGCCAGCACAAGGGGACTAGCGGGCCGTAGCACAGATACGCAGTATTTT
TRBV20-1	few	TRBD1	TRBJ1-1	CSADTGQFYEAFF	TGCAGTGCAGATACGGGACAGTTCTATGAAGCTTTCTTT
TRBV12-3/TRBV12-4	few	TRBD2	TRBJ2-7	CASSPGLAGEQYF	TGTGCCAGCAGTCCCGGACTAGCTGGGGAGCAGTACTTC
TRBV7-2	-	-	TRBJ2-3	CASSLSRGTDTQYF	TGTGCCAGCAGTTTAAGCAGGGGCACAGATACGCAGTATTTT
TRBV27	few	-	TRBJ2-5	CASSLGRSETQYF	TGTGCCAGCAGCTTGGGACGATCGGAGACCCAGTACTTC
TRBV6-5	once	TRBD2	TRBJ2-5	CASSRLAGGWETQYF	TGTGCCAGCAGCCGACTAGCGGGGGGTTGGGAGACCCAGTACTTC
TRBV2	-	-	TRBJ2-2	CASFADYTGELFF	TGTGCCAGCTTTGCGGACTACACCGGGGAGCTGTTTTTT
TRBV12-3/TRBV12-4	few	-	TRBJ1-5	CASSGTPGDQPQHF	TGTGCCAGCAGTGGAACCCCAGGGGACCAGCCCCAGCATTTT
TRBV20-1	few	TRBD2	TRBJ2-5	CSASHTTSGQETQYF	TGCAGTGCTTCCCATACTACTAGCGGACAAGAGACCCAGTACTTC
TRBV6-1	few	-	TRBJ1-5	CASSDNSGNQPQHF	TGTGCCAGCAGTGATAATAGTGGCAATCAGCCCCAGCATTTT
TRBV5-6	few	-	TRBJ1-4	CASSLLLGNNEKLFF	TGTGCCAGCAGCTTGTTATTAGGGAATAATGAAAAACTGTTTTTT
TRBV12-3/TRBV12-4	-	-	TRBJ2-1	CASSALFRHTFF	TGTGCCAGCAGTGCCCTTTTTCGCCACACGTTCTTC
TRBV6-5	-	-	TRBJ1-1	CASSYSPSGGTEAFF	TGTGCCAGCAGTTACTCCCCTTCGGGAGGCACTGAAGCTTTCTTT
TRBV5-1	many	-	TRBJ2-7	CASSSKALVRYDEQYF	TGCGCCAGCAGTTCCAAGGCGCTAGTGCGGTACGACGAGCAGTACTTC